This T cell receptor (beta chain) stems from a study of shared clonotypes between healthy human individuals. Study-wide results and limits: Shared across a few donors were roughly 4.7% of the naive CD4 clonotypes. Sequencing of the sorted subsets was shown by rarefaction to be incomplete despite large depth. Across subsets, estimated richness was generally greater for naive than for memory populations.

This clone was observed once. What it binds is unknown. Investigators spread the genomic DNA of each subset evenly over several immunoSEQ plates. Method: immunoSEQ multiplex PCR; TCRdb's copy keeps in-frame clones and lacks some. The data contain about 1.5 million clones, over 95% of them singletons. In germline, CDR1 is MNHEY, CDR2 SVGAGI. V lost 0 bases and J 1 base, leaving 12 bases between the germline ends. The CDR3 length is 16 residues. Material for sequencing was naive CD4+ T cells sorted from blood. Indicated subset: CD45RA+ positively selected. The clonotype originates from a man under 40 in good health. V usage is TRBV6-5 and J usage is TRBJ1-1; D is ambiguous. The CDR3 protein is CASSYSGLMPNTEAFF. The CDR3 DNA follows: TGTGCCAGCAGTTACTCCGGGTTGATGCCGAACACTGAAGCTTTCTTT.